This TCR beta chain was sequenced for a study of PD-L1 blockade in urothelial cancer. This CDR3 region has 16 residues. CDR1 is MNHNY, CDR2 SVGAGI, per germline (reference sequence). V shed 2 bases and J 5 bases; nucleotides not matched to a gene: 8. The time point was: peripheral blood 6 weeks after treatment start. Measured with immunoSEQ multiplex PCR; TCRdb has only the in-frame clones, and not every one. Among around 53,000 clones, around 82% were seen once, and the ten largest hold 1.9%. The chain joins TRBV6-6 to TRBJ2-7; 11 bases agree with TRBD2. Source: PBMCs, taken around atezolizumab (anti-PD-L1) treatment. This TCR was sampled from a man aged 50 to 59 with urothelial cancer. CDR3 loop: CASSYGTSGPADEQYF. CDR3 coding DNA: TGTGCCAGCAGTTACGGGACTAGCGGCCCCGCGGACGAGCAGTACTTC.